One and the same sample provided the 25 T cell receptor beta chains below, sequenced in a study of cytomegalovirus exposure and HLA in healthy donors. Primers included in the PCR were 60 Vbeta and 13 Jbeta primers. This table comes from immunoSEQ multiplex PCR, and its TCRdb copy is limited to in-frame clones, with some not included. The sample consists of around 67,000 clones, 75% to 80% of them appearing once. Sequencing used PBMCs. These TCRs come from a man aged 18 to 29 in good health and CMV-seropositive.

Points on this clone: The same CDR3 is also encoded by other DNA sequences in this sample. The chain couples TRBV5-1 to TRBJ2-2; D unresolved. Trimming removed 0 bases at V and 4 bases at J, with 7 bases between. Germline assignment: CDR1 SGHRS and CDR2 YFSETQ. The CDR3 runs to 14 residues. CDR3 coding DNA: TGCGCCAGCAGCTTGGAGCCCTCCACCGGGGAGCTGTTTTTT. Translated, it gives CASSLEPSTGELFF.

The V and J genes are TRBV28 and TRBJ1-2, with D perhaps TRBD1 (6 bases). This CDR3 is 14 amino acids long. Germline loops: CDR1 MDHEN, CDR2 SYDVKM. Trimming removed 3 bases at V and 8 bases at J, with 16 bases between. DNA of the CDR3: TGTGCCAGCAGTTTGCAGTATCAGGGACACGGCTACACCTTC. Amino acid sequence: CASSLQYQGHGYTF.

The J gene is TRBJ2-1, the V gene TRBV6-6, with unresolved D. CDR1 and CDR2 from the germline V gene are MNHNY and SVGAGI (reference sequence). The CDR3 totals 12 residues. The V and J ends lost 5 bases and 8 bases respectively, with 10 bases between them. DNA for the CDR3: TGTGCCAGCAGTCAGATCGCGGATGAGCAGTTCTTC. Translation: CASSQIADEQFF.

The rearrangement joins TRBV6-5 to TRBJ1-2; unclear D gene. Germline values: CDR1 MNHEY, CDR2 SVGAGI. Trimming shortened V by 0 bases and J by 8 bases, and 13 bases separated the two germline ends. The CDR3 runs 14 residues. CDR3 in DNA: TGTGCCAGCAGTTACTCGGCAGGAGGGAACGGCTACACCTTC. Amino acid sequence: CASSYSAGGNGYTF.

As to this clone: Different DNA sequences within this sample yield the same CDR3. The chain employs TRBV27 and TRBJ2-5, with TRBD2 as a possible D gene (5 bases). There are 14 residues in the CDR3. Germline values: CDR1 MNHEY, CDR2 SMNVEV (reference sequence). The V and J ends lost 3 bases and 6 bases respectively, with 14 bases between them. The DNA of the CDR3 is TGTGCCAGCAGTTTCGGGGAAGCTGGAAAGACCCAGTACTTC. Translated, it gives CASSFGEAGKTQYF.

CDR3 coding DNA: TGTGCCAGCAGCCTGCCGGAAGGACAGGGGAGGTATGGCTACACCTTC. Translating gives CASSLPEGQGRYGYTF. The chain uses TRBV5-4 and TRBJ1-2, with 9 bases fitting TRBD1. CDR3 length: 16 amino acids. CDR1 is SGHNT, CDR2 YYREEE, per germline (reference sequence). The junction had 12 bases not matched to a gene; V was cut back by 4 bases and J by 5 bases.

The chain carries TRBV2 and TRBJ1-2; TRBD1 aligns across 7 bases. The germline V gene has CDR1 SNHLY and CDR2 FYNNEI. J lost 10 bases, V lost 6 bases, and 5 bases had no gene match. This CDR3 has 11 residues. The CDR3 region has the DNA TGTGCCAGCAGGAGGGGACAGAACTACACCTTC. Amino acid sequence: CASRRGQNYTF.

The chain recombines TRBV10-3 with TRBJ1-2, with 8 bases identical to TRBD1. The CDR3 is made up of 19 amino acids. Germline CDR1 and CDR2: ENHRY and SYGVKD. The V gene end was trimmed by 0 bases and the J gene end by 3 bases; junction bases not matched to a gene: 15. CDR3 residues: CAISESNRGALSDHYGYTF. The CDR3 nucleotides read TGTGCCATCAGTGAGTCGAACAGGGGGGCACTATCAGATCACTATGGCTACACCTTC.

The chain carries TRBV28 and TRBJ2-5; possibly TRBD2 for D (5 bases). The V end was cut by 5 bases, the J end by 2 bases, with 12 bases between. CDR3 length: 14 amino acids. CDR1 MDHEN and CDR2 SYDVKM come from the germline V gene. The CDR3 DNA reads as TGTGCCAGCAGTCTGACGGGATCACAAGAGACCCAGTACTTC. It is translated as CASSLTGSQETQYF. The full variable domain, in which reference TRBV28 and TRBJ2-5 provide the parts outside the CDR3, is DVKVTQSSRYLVKRTGEKVFLECVQDMDHENMFWYRQDPGLGLRLIYFSYDVKMKEKGDIPEGYSVSREKKERFSLILESASTNQTSMYLCASSLTGSQETQYFGPGTRLLVL.

The chain is built from TRBV7-9 and TRBJ2-1; 9 bases are a match to TRBD1. CDR3 length: 13 residues. V gave up 3 bases and J gave up 8 bases; unmatched junction bases: 2. Germline-derived CDR1 and CDR2 are SEHNR and FQNEAQ (reference sequence). The CDR3: CASSFGQGHEQFF. The CDR3 nucleotides read TGTGCCAGCAGCTTCGGACAGGGGCATGAGCAGTTCTTC.

CDR3 protein: CAISESTVSNYGYTF. The CDR3 nucleotides are TGTGCCATCAGTGAGTCTACGGTTTCTAACTATGGCTACACCTTC. V usage is TRBV10-3 and J usage is TRBJ1-2; D uncertain. The CDR3 length is 15 residues. The germline V and J ends were trimmed by 0 bases and 0 bases, with 8 bases remaining between them. CDR1 and CDR2 (germline): ENHRY, SYGVKD.

This clone has just a few counts. The genes are TRBV6-1 and TRBJ1-3; D possibly corresponds to TRBD1 (6 bases). Trimming took 3 bases from V and 5 from J, leaving 11 bases between them. In germline, CDR1 is MNHNS, CDR2 SASEGT. CDR3 size: 14 residues. CDR3 residues: CASSEGTSRNTIYF. As DNA, the CDR3 is TGTGCCAGCAGTGAGGGGACATCTAGAAACACCATATATTTT.

About this clone: A junction boundary mismatches the germline segment, possibly from a read error. The rearrangement uses TRBV7-7 and TRBJ2-1, with 9 bases that match TRBD2. Germline values: CDR1 SSHAT, CDR2 FNYEAQ (reference sequence). CDR3 length equals 15 residues. For the CDR3, the DNA is TGTGCTAGCAGCTTAGTGGCGGGGGGGCCCCATGAGCAGTTCTTC. Amino acids: CASSLVAGGPHEQFF.

The J gene is TRBJ2-7, the V gene TRBV4-1, with D unclear. The V gene's germline CDR1 is MGHRA and CDR2 YSYEKL. V lost 0 bases, J lost 3 bases, and 12 bases lay in between. This CDR3 is built from 15 residues. CDR3 nucleotides: TGCGCCAGCAGCCAAGATCGTTTTAGTCGCTACGAGCAGTACTTC. Amino acid sequence: CASSQDRFSRYEQYF.

The chain carries TRBV2 and TRBJ1-2; 9 nucleotides line up with TRBD1. The germline V gene has CDR1 SNHLY and CDR2 FYNNEI. Germline trimming cut 5 bases from V and 2 bases from J; bases unmatched to any gene: 6. The CDR3 has 15 residues. CDR3 DNA sequence: TGTGCCAGCAGTACCGACAGGGGGATGAACTATGGCTACACCTTC. It encodes CASSTDRGMNYGYTF.

The V call is TRBV7-6, the J call TRBJ1-1; D call uncertain. Germline loops: CDR1 SGHVS, CDR2 FNYEAQ. The CDR3 contains 13 residues. Trimming took off 0 bases at V and 5 bases at J, with 7 bases between the two ends. The DNA for the CDR3 is TGTGCCAGCAGCTTAGCGCGGCATACTGAAGCTTTCTTT. It specifies CASSLARHTEAFF. The full variable domain, completed using reference TRBV7-6 and TRBJ1-1, is GAGVSQSPRYKVTKRGQDVALRCDPISGHVSLYWYRQALGQGPEFLTYFNYEAQQDKSGLPNDRFSAERPEGSISTLTIQRTEQRDSAMYRCASSLARHTEAFFGQGTRLTVV.

The J gene is TRBJ1-2, the V gene TRBV18, with 7 positions matching TRBD1. The CDR3 extends over 13 amino acids. V dropped 6 bases and J dropped 3; count of bases not matched to a gene: 4. From germline, CDR1 is KGHSH and CDR2 LQKENI. CDR3 bases: TGTGCCAGCTCCCGTGGGACAGACTATGGCTACACCTTC. Translated: CASSRGTDYGYTF.

This chain connects TRBV4-1 to TRBJ1-1; D is unclear. CDR3 length: 14 residues. Between the trimmed V and J ends, which lost 0 bases and 4 bases, there was a span of 9 bases. Germline CDR1 reads MGHRA; CDR2 reads YSYEKL. CDR3 region: CASSQDPGITEAFF. As DNA, the CDR3 is TGCGCCAGCAGCCAAGATCCGGGGATCACTGAAGCTTTCTTT.

The CDR3 is CASSLEAQVDGYTF. As DNA, the CDR3 is TGTGCCAGCAGCCTAGAAGCACAGGTTGACGGCTACACCTTC. This sequence joins TRBV14 and TRBJ1-2; a possible D gene is TRBD1 (5 bases). CDR3 size: 14 residues. Trimming took 4 bases from V and 8 from J, leaving 17 bases between them. The germline V gene has CDR1 SGHDN and CDR2 FVKESK.

This chain links TRBV6-5 with TRBJ1-6, with a weak D call TRBD1 (5 bases). The CDR3 runs to 15 residues. Germline V CDR1 and CDR2: MNHEY, SVGAGI. Between the trimmed V and J ends, which lost 6 bases and 7 bases, there was a span of 16 bases. In nucleotides, the CDR3 is TGTGCCAGCAGCCCCGTAGGGGCCGTCAATTCACCCCTCCACTTT. Its translation: CASSPVGAVNSPLHF.

The rearrangement links TRBV30 to TRBJ1-1; D gene uncertain. The germline V and J ends were trimmed by 2 bases and 7 bases, with 5 bases remaining between them. Per the germline V gene, CDR1 is GTSNPN and CDR2 is SVGIG (reference sequence). This CDR3 spans 10 amino acids. CDR3 bases: TGTGCCTGGAGTTCAGTTGAAGCTTTCTTT. As protein: CAWSSVEAFF.

In its sample, this clone was seen a few times. V usage is TRBV10-2 and J usage is TRBJ1-1, with 8 bases identical to TRBD1. There are 14 residues in the CDR3. Germline assignment: CDR1 WSHSY and CDR2 SAAADI. J lost 8 bases, V lost 5 bases, and 10 bases had no gene match. The CDR3 loop reads CASSIDRGWSEAFF. CDR3 coding DNA: TGCGCCAGCAGTATTGACAGGGGATGGTCCGAAGCTTTCTTT.

This clone was seen just once. The chain links TRBV6-5 to TRBJ1-5; 8 bases are shared with TRBD1. V dropped 5 bases and J dropped 7; count of bases not matched to a gene: 7. This CDR3 is 14 amino acids long. Germline lookup yields CDR1 MNHEY and CDR2 SVGAGI. CDR3 sequence (DNA): TGTGCCAGCAGTCCCAACAGGGGGTCCCAGCCCCAGCATTTT. It is translated as CASSPNRGSQPQHF.

The chain links TRBV6-6 to TRBJ2-7, with TRBD2 matching 9 bases. Germline CDR1 MNHNY, CDR2 SVGAGI (reference sequence). CDR3 length: 14 residues. V lost 6 bases and J lost 2; bases outside the gene matches: 5. The CDR3 spells CASSQAGGAYEQYF. In DNA form, the CDR3 reads TGTGCCAGCAGCCAGGCGGGGGGGGCCTACGAGCAGTACTTC.

The chain is built from TRBV5-4 and TRBJ1-3; TRBD1 is a possible D gene (5 bases). V gave up 1 base and J gave up 9 bases, with 5 bases separating them. Germline V gives CDR1 SGHNT, CDR2 YYREEE (reference sequence). The CDR3 runs 11 residues. CDR3 sequence reads: CASSLRGTIYF. CDR3 coding DNA: TGTGCCAGCAGCTTGAGGGGCACCATATATTTT. The entire variable domain, with the rest obtained from reference TRBV5-4 and TRBJ1-3, is as follows: ETGVTQSPTHLIKTRGQQVTLRCSSQSGHNTVSWYQQALGQGPQFIFQYYREEENGRGNFPPRFSGLQFPNYSSELNVNALELDDSALYLCASSLRGTIYFGEGSWLTVV.